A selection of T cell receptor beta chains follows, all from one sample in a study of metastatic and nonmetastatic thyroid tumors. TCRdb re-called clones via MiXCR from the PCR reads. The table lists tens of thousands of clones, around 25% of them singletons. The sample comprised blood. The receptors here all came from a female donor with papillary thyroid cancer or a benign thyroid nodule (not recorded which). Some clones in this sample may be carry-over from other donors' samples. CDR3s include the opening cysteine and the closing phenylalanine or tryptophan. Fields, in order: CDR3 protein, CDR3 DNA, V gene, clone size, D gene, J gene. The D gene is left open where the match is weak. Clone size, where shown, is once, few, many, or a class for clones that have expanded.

CATSMTLRGRSESDTQYF | TGTGCCACCAGCATGACGCTGAGGGGGCGTTCGGAGTCTGATACGCAGTATTTT | TRBV15 | - | TRBD1 | TRBJ2-3
CSASGQGNSPLHF | TGCAGTGCCTCGGGACAGGGCAATTCACCCCTCCACTTT | TRBV20-1 | - | TRBD1 | TRBJ1-6
CASSSGSNTEAFF | TGTGCCAGCAGTTCAGGTTCGAACACTGAAGCTTTCTTT | TRBV27 | large | - | TRBJ1-1
CASSLDGTPLFLDYGYTF | TGTGCCAGCAGCTTAGATGGGACACCTTTGTTTCTTGACTATGGCTACACCTTC | TRBV11-2 | - | - | TRBJ1-2
CASSLGQGDYGYTF | TGTGCCAGCAGCTTAGGACAGGGGGACTATGGCTACACCTTC | TRBV7-2 | medium-sized | TRBD1 | TRBJ1-2
CASSQGFGTNEKLFF | TGCGCCAGCAGCCAAGGTTTTGGAACTAATGAAAAACTGTTTTTT | TRBV4-1 | many | - | TRBJ1-4
CASSLTIALGTEAFF | TGTGCCAGCAGTTTAACTATAGCTCTAGGTACTGAAGCTTTCTTT | TRBV28 | few | - | TRBJ1-1
CASSPGTSGSGELFF | TGCGCCAGCAGTCCGGGGACTAGCGGGTCCGGGGAGCTGTTTTTT | TRBV5-1 | - | TRBD2 | TRBJ2-2
CSARDWGQENQPQHF | TGCAGTGCTAGAGATTGGGGGCAGGAGAATCAGCCCCAGCATTTT | TRBV20-1 | - | - | TRBJ1-5
CASSLRADAYNEQFF | TGTGCCAGCAGCTTAAGGGCAGACGCCTACAATGAGCAGTTCTTC | TRBV7-3 | - | - | TRBJ2-1
CASSSSHREQYF | TGTGCCAGCAGCTCTTCACACAGGGAGCAGTACTTC | TRBV7-9 | many | - | TRBJ2-7
CASRGLAVSSYNEQFF | TGTGCCAGCAGGGGACTAGCGGTGAGCTCCTACAATGAGCAGTTCTTC | TRBV2 | many | TRBD2 | TRBJ2-1
CASGDSTGTGNSPLHF | TGTGCCAGCGGTGACTCGACCGGGACAGGAAATTCACCCCTCCACTTT | TRBV6-4 | many | TRBD1 | TRBJ1-6
CSAPPSLPYGDEQFF | TGCAGTGCCCCACCTAGCCTACCCTATGGAGATGAGCAGTTCTTC | TRBV20-1 | - | - | TRBJ2-1
CASSPSDVSGSPLHF | TGTGCCAGCAGTCCCAGCGATGTCTCGGGTTCACCCCTCCACTTT | TRBV6-2/TRBV6-3 | few | - | TRBJ1-6
CASWGTGIYEQYF | TGTGCCAGCTGGGGGACAGGGATCTACGAGCAGTACTTC | TRBV18 | many | TRBD1 | TRBJ2-7
CASSLERGSGELFF | TGTGCCAGCAGCTTAGAGAGGGGATCCGGGGAGCTGTTTTTT | TRBV13 | many | - | TRBJ2-2
CASSPWTGVGGTEAFF | TGTGCCAGCAGCCCCTGGACAGGGGTCGGCGGCACTGAAGCTTTCTTT | TRBV11-2 | few | TRBD1 | TRBJ1-1
CASSFESPYNEQFF | TGTGCCAGCAGCTTCGAATCGCCCTACAATGAGCAGTTCTTC | TRBV7-2 | many | - | TRBJ2-1
CASKAGLVGPNEQFF | TGCGCCAGTAAGGCTGGACTAGTAGGTCCCAATGAGCAGTTCTTC | TRBV5-1 | - | TRBD2 | TRBJ2-1
CASSPGPGGGYGYTF | TGTGCCAGCAGTCCAGGACCAGGGGGCGGGTATGGCTACACCTTC | TRBV6-1 | medium-sized | TRBD1 | TRBJ1-2
CASSFGTSGLGEQFF | TGTGCCAGCAGCTTCGGGACTAGCGGTCTGGGGGAGCAGTTCTTC | TRBV7-2 | medium-sized | TRBD2 | TRBJ2-1
CASSPLGQGTEAFF | TGTGCCAGCTCACCACTGGGACAGGGCACTGAAGCTTTCTTT | TRBV18 | - | TRBD1 | TRBJ1-1
CASSPWDPFRDGYTF | TGTGCCAGCAGCCCCTGGGACCCCTTCAGGGATGGCTACACCTTC | TRBV7-8 | - | - | TRBJ1-2
CASPMAGVVGGTQYF | TGTGCCAGCCCCATGGCAGGGGTGGTAGGAGGTACGCAGTATTTT | TRBV28 | many | - | TRBJ2-3
CATTLDRGYGYTF | TGTGCCACTACCCTCGACAGAGGCTATGGCTACACCTTC | TRBV6-1 | many | - | TRBJ1-2
CASSFLGRRNYCYTF | TGTGCCAGCAGTTTCCTCGGGCGGAGGAACTATTGCTACACCTTC | TRBV28 | - | - | TRBJ1-2
CASSPNRGKAFF | TGTGCCAGTAGCCCGAACAGGGGCAAAGCTTTCTTT | TRBV19 | many | TRBD1 | TRBJ1-1
CASSYSRRGYEQYF | TGTGCCAGCAGTTACTCCCGGAGGGGCTACGAGCAGTACTTC | TRBV6-5 | - | - | TRBJ2-7
CASSSLGGALRSPLHF | TGTGCCAGCAGCTCTCTGGGCGGGGCCTTAAGATCACCCCTCCACTTT | TRBV11-2 | - | - | TRBJ1-6
CASSRGTGGSETQYF | TGTGCCAGCAGTCGGGGGACAGGGGGGTCAGAGACCCAGTACTTC | TRBV6-1 | many | TRBD1 | TRBJ2-5
CASSLVAGSTDTQYF | TGTGCCAGCAGTTTAGTGGCAGGAAGCACAGATACGCAGTATTTT | TRBV28 | many | - | TRBJ2-3
CASSYSGQVEQPQHF | TGTGCCAGCAGTTACTCGGGACAGGTGGAACAGCCCCAGCATTTT | TRBV6-2/TRBV6-3 | medium-sized | TRBD1 | TRBJ1-5
CASSLDGGDTQYF | TGTGCCAGCAGCTTAGATGGGGGAGATACGCAGTATTTT | TRBV7-9 | many | - | TRBJ2-3
CASSLPETEQFF | TGTGCCAGCAGTCTACCCGAGACTGAGCAGTTCTTC | TRBV6-2/TRBV6-3 | - | - | TRBJ2-1
CASSRRGTEAFF | TGTGCCAGCAGTCGAAGGGGCACTGAAGCTTTCTTT | TRBV6-1 | - | - | TRBJ1-1
CASSLRLVQYEQYF | TGTGCCAGCAGCTTGCGACTAGTGCAGTACGAGCAGTACTTC | TRBV5-6 | many | - | TRBJ2-7
CASSEASTAPQYF | TGTGCCAGCAGTGAAGCCTCGACAGCTCCCCAGTACTTC | TRBV6-1 | medium-sized | - | TRBJ2-7